Sequencing of this T cell receptor (beta chain) was carried out in a study of identical twins. TCRdb called the 5' RACE reads again in MiXCR, with one record for every CDR3 protein. The sample has 510,000 or so distinct CDR3 sequences, 13% to 15% seen once. Germline V CDR1 and CDR2: SGHTA, FQGNSA. The CDR3 spans 16 residues. J lost 7 bases, V lost 3 bases, and 9 bases had no gene match. These same records also appear under a second study, on yellow fever vaccine responses in identical twins.

The sample was CD4+ T cells sorted from blood. This chain joins TRBV7-2 and TRBJ2-2; 9 nucleotides match TRBD2. This receptor was identified in a woman aged 18-29 years in good health. CDR3 DNA sequence: TGTGCCAGCAGCTTCAAAGGGACTAGCCCTAACGGGGAGCTGTTTTTT. The encoded protein is CASSFKGTSPNGELFF.